This T cell receptor (beta chain) was obtained from a study of T cells in Graves' hyperthyroidism and ophthalmopathy. Germline trimming cut 8 bases from V and 5 bases from J; bases unmatched to any gene: 7. CDR1 SQVTM and CDR2 ANQGSEA come from the germline V gene. This CDR3 is built from 12 residues. What was amplified from RNA transcripts were TCR beta CDR3 regions. RT-PCR in the first round (using the HTBI primer set) targeted the TCR CDR3. TCRdb itself ran the multiplex PCR reads through MiXCR, one entry per CDR3 protein. This sample yields a few hundred thousand distinct CDR3 sequences, of which 35% to 55% are seen a single time; approximately 8.2% belongs to the top ten.

The source is a woman between 18 and 29 years old with Graves' hyperthyroidism. The chain combines TRBV29-1 with TRBJ1-2, with 8 bases lining up with TRBD1. The sequenced sample was peripheral blood or thyroid tissue (not recorded which). CDR3 region: CSYRDRRYGYTF. The DNA of the CDR3 is TGCAGCTACCGGGACAGGAGATATGGCTACACCTTC.